The rows below give T cell receptor beta chains drawn from one sample of a study of blood T cell repertoires in COVID-19. Sequencing used immunoSEQ multiplex PCR; TCRdb keeps in-frame clones, though not all of them. Of roughly 180,000 clones detected, approximately 81% appear once; the ten largest clones hold roughly 5.7%. The specimen sequenced was PBMCs or T cells enriched from blood (not recorded which). The receptors here all came from a woman aged 40 to 55 with acute COVID-19. The conserved cysteine and the conserved F or W are not part of the CDR3 here. Each record gives: V gene, CDR3 length, J gene, CDR3 protein.

V gene: TRBV3-1/TRBV3-2
CDR3 length: 11
J gene: TRBJ1-2
CDR3 protein: ASSRGTAGPGG

V gene: TRBV28
CDR3 length: 13
J gene: TRBJ2-1
CDR3 protein: ASSPPGQAHNEQF

V gene: TRBV13
CDR3 length: 13
J gene: TRBJ1-2
CDR3 protein: ASSTWTGGGYGYT

V gene: TRBV7-2
CDR3 length: 12
J gene: TRBJ1-1
CDR3 protein: ASTTQGGYTEAF

V gene: TRBV5-1
CDR3 length: 12
J gene: TRBJ2-1
CDR3 protein: ASSLASGRGEQF

V gene: TRBV7-3
CDR3 length: 13
J gene: TRBJ2-2
CDR3 protein: ASSRDRVNTGELF

V gene: TRBV14
CDR3 length: 14
J gene: TRBJ2-1
CDR3 protein: ASSQAFGLAGNEQF

V gene: TRBV2
CDR3 length: 11
J gene: TRBJ2-7
CDR3 protein: ASSVLNSYEQY

V gene: TRBV7-3
CDR3 length: 12
J gene: TRBJ2-5
CDR3 protein: ASSPGGGQETQY

V gene: TRBV27
CDR3 length: 13
J gene: TRBJ2-1
CDR3 protein: ASSLRPHSYNEQF

V gene: TRBV5-1
CDR3 length: 13
J gene: TRBJ2-3
CDR3 protein: ASSLAGRGTDTQY

V gene: TRBV19
CDR3 length: 13
J gene: TRBJ1-2
CDR3 protein: ASTPYPGSNYGYT

V gene: TRBV30
CDR3 length: 12
J gene: TRBJ1-5
CDR3 protein: AWSRQGGNQPQH

V gene: TRBV29-1
CDR3 length: 10
J gene: TRBJ1-1
CDR3 protein: SARGENTEAF

V gene: TRBV19
CDR3 length: 10
J gene: TRBJ1-1
CDR3 protein: ASRAGANEAF

V gene: TRBV11-3
CDR3 length: 15
J gene: TRBJ2-2
CDR3 protein: ASSLRTSGKNTGELF